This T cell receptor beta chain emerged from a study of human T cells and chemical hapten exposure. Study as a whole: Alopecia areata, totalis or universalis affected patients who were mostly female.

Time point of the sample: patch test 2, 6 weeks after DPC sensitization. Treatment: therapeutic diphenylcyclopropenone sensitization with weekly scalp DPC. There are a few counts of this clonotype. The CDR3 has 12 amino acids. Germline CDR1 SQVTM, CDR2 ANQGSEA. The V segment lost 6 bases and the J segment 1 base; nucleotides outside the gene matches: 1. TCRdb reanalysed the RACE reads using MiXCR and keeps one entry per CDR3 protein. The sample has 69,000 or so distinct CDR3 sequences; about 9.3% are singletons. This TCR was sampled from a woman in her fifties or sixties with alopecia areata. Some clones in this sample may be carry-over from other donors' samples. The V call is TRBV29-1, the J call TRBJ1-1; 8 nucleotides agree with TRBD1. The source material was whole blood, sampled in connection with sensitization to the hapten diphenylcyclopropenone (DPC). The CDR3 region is CSVDRGNTEAFF. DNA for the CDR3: TGCAGCGTCGACAGGGGGAACACTGAAGCTTTCTTT.